This T cell receptor beta chain was captured in a study of shared clonotypes between healthy human individuals (dated by TCRdb to the early 2020s). About the full investigation: A couple of women and a few men aged 18 to 49 years were included in the cohort. Different laboratories and diverse techniques were used to prepare libraries and sequence TCR repertoires, to increase sequencing depth and limit assay-specific biases. To estimate repertoire size and how much clonotypes are shared between individuals, the study performed deep sequencing of blood TCR repertoires from about five healthy adults. Each donor's leukapheresis produced roughly between about 0.8 and 8.9 billion PBMCs. Per donor, three plates each were used for CD4 naive and CD4 memory, two for CD8 naive, and one for CD8 memory.

CD8 naive samples were obtained by positive selection for CCR7 among CD45RO-negative cells, yielding a CD45RA+CCR7+ population from which TemRA cells were excluded. The donors were healthy, HIV-negative adults with no recently reported acute infections or vaccinations. Every donor was a Caucasian adult living in Nashville, Tennessee, USA. Blood was collected by leukapheresis, and PBMCs were isolated by Ficoll-Histopaque density gradient centrifugation and then cryopreserved in liquid nitrogen vapor phase. Purity and quantity of every magnetically sorted T cell population were checked by analytical flow cytometry. Genomic DNA was isolated from each sorted fraction and quantified by UV absorbance on a Nanodrop 2000c. Using the deep immunoSEQ assay, multiplex PCR amplified TCR CDR3 regions from genomic DNA. Genomic DNA extracted from each cell subset was distributed evenly over all wells of several immunoSEQ 96-well plates, and each plate served as one replicate. Each replicate PCR for sorted subsets received around 200 ng genomic DNA, equal to about 30,000 T cell genomes. Purified libraries were quantified with a Qubit 3.0 fluorometer, sized on a Bioanalyzer 2100, and re-quantified with the KAPA Library Quantification kit. Every immunoSEQ 96-well plate was sequenced on a separate single-read 150-cycle Illumina NextSeq 550 flow cell. On the study's bioinformatics: The immunoSEQ output contained only junctional sequences without quality scores, so filtering could not match that applied to full-length reads. To assign V/J genes and CDR3, sequences were annotated using PyIR, a Python wrapper for IgBLAST v1.9, with IMGT germline references. Any read was removed if the V/J assignment was weak (E-value above 1e-6), the CDR3 was missing, or the read contained stop codons, out-of-frame junctions, or ambiguous translated residues. A V3J clonotype was defined by an identical inferred V gene, J gene, and CDR3 amino acid sequence. Percentage overlap between repertoires was calculated by dividing the number of shared unique clonotypes by the size of the smaller repertoire. Richness of each repertoire was evaluated using RTK rarefaction, the Chao1 estimator, and Recon v2.1 estimates of unobserved clonotypes. For all TCRbeta clonotypes obtained by the gDNA method from several donors, generation probabilities were computed with OLGA. The clones in this table, taken by TCRdb from immuneACCESS, are in-frame only. Not every clone is retained; where verified, under half of the shortfall comes from an unresolved V gene, and the cause of the rest is unknown. V, J and clone size are those of that table, while D and trimming were read from the DNA. Recorded for this sample are some 2,000,000 clones; just under 95% of them occurred a single time. Roughly 1.1% of the sample goes to the ten largest clones.

What the study reported, not specific to this receptor: Across four donors, 5% to 6% of naive CD4, approximately 3.6% of naive CD8, approximately 2.5% of memory CD4, and about 0.44% of memory CD8 clonotypes were shared. The small number of donors limited the genetic and exposure-history diversity represented. Even with the large sequencing depth, rarefaction of the sorted-subset datasets indicated that sequencing was incomplete. Compared with non-shared clonotypes, clonotypes shared by all four sorted-subset donors had higher generation probabilities. Sampling was restricted to blood, and TCR repertoires in tissue are likely to differ from TCR repertoires in blood. Estimated clonotype richness was generally larger for naive than for memory subsets. Pairwise subsampling indicated that sequencing depth was expected to affect the degree of clonotype sharing among donors.

In regard to this clone: This receptor's antigen is unknown. Base qualities are not provided; no much larger clone lies one nucleotide away. Other DNA variants within this sample encode the same CDR3.

The V end loses 4 bases and the J end loses 0 bases, and a stretch of 6 bases separates them. Via the germline V gene, CDR1 is SQVTM and CDR2 ANQGSEA. Including cysteine and phenylalanine, the CDR3 has 13 amino acids. The read is trimmed to its CDR3 DNA, 39 bases read in frame from base 1. The origin of this receptor is a man between 18 and 35 years old in good health. The chain joins TRBV29-1 to TRBJ2-2; the D segment cannot be called with confidence. Input material: naive CD8+ T cells sorted from blood. The sample's cell subset or site label is to be understood as: CD45RA+CCR7+. Read as DNA, the sequence is TGCAGCGTTGTAGTAGCGAACACCGGGGAGCTGTTTTTT. This yields the protein CSVVVANTGELFF.